One and the same sample provided the 21 T cell receptor beta chains below, sequenced in a study of cytomegalovirus exposure and HLA in healthy donors. 13 Jbeta primers and 60 Vbeta primers were used for the PCR. Sequencing was performed with immunoSEQ multiplex PCR; in TCRdb, only in-frame clones are kept and a portion is missing. This sample yields 100,000 to 150,000 clones, of which 77% are seen a single time; 3.7% belongs to the top ten. The sample comprised PBMCs. These receptors all come from a human donor in good health.

A note on this clone: A much bigger clone sits one base away, suggesting this may be a read error. This specimen includes other DNA sequences encoding the same CDR3. The chain's CDR3 is CASSRQENTEAFF. The DNA of the CDR3 is TGTGCCAGCAGTAGACAGGAGAACACTGAAGCTTTCTTT. V gene TRBV2 combines with J gene TRBJ1-1; tentatively, D is TRBD1 (6 bases). CDR3 length equals 13 residues. Germline-derived CDR1 and CDR2 are SNHLY and FYNNEI. The V and J ends lost 5 bases and 1 base respectively, with 8 bases between them.

The chain has TRBV5-6 and TRBJ2-5; a weak D match, TRBD1 (5 bases). Germline loops: CDR1 SGHDT, CDR2 YYEEEE. CDR3 length: 14 residues. V was clipped by 0 bases and J by 4 bases, with 10 bases between them. For the CDR3, the DNA is TGTGCCAGCAGCTTGGGACAGTGGGGAGAGACCCAGTACTTC. It translates to CASSLGQWGETQYF.

CDR3 bases: TGCGCCAGCAGCTTCGGGGGAGGCGGGGAGACCCAGTACTTC. It is translated as CASSFGGGGETQYF. This chain joins TRBV5-1 and TRBJ2-5, with D maybe TRBD2 (6 bases). This CDR3 is 14 amino acids long. Germline CDR1 reads SGHRS; CDR2 reads YFSETQ. The ends were cut back, 2 bases at V and 5 bases at J, with 13 bases in the middle.

The chain employs TRBV4-1 and TRBJ2-5; 8 nucleotides match TRBD1. V shed 8 bases, J shed 4 bases, and the junction held 6 bases outside the gene matches. The CDR3 sequence is 13 residues long. CDR1 is MGHRA, CDR2 YSYEKL, per germline. The CDR3 bases are TGCGCCAGCGGACTGACAGGGGTAGAGACCCAGTACTTC. This codes for CASGLTGVETQYF.

The chain employs TRBV5-8 and TRBJ1-1; no reliable D call. The CDR3 loop spans 12 amino acids. Germline V gene data show CDR1 as SGHTS and CDR2 as YDEGEE. The V gene lost 7 bases and the J gene lost 1 base, with 8 bases spanning the gap. The CDR3 sequence: CASLEGNTEAFF. In DNA form, the CDR3 reads TGTGCCAGCTTAGAGGGGAACACTGAAGCTTTCTTT.

V and J are TRBV27 and TRBJ2-6; maybe TRBD1 (6 bases). Looked up from germline, CDR1 is MNHEY and CDR2 is SMNVEV (reference sequence). The V end was cut by 0 bases, the J end by 0 bases, with 12 bases between. CDR3 size: 18 residues. CDR3 coding DNA: TGTGCCAGCAGTTTATCCCAGACAGGCCGCTCTGGGGCCAACGTCCTGACTTTC. The encoded protein is CASSLSQTGRSGANVLTF.

The J gene is TRBJ2-7, the V gene TRBV7-8, with D possibly matching TRBD1 (6 bases). The V end lost 5 bases, the J end lost 4 bases, and 12 bases lay between the germline ends. In germline, CDR1 is SGHVS, CDR2 FQNEAQ. The CDR3 contains 13 residues. The CDR3 here is CASSSGRGYEQYF. The DNA for the CDR3 is TGTGCCAGCAGCAGCGGAAGGGGGTACGAGCAGTACTTC.

This clone occurred a few times. The genes are TRBV18 and TRBJ1-1; D remains unclear. The V end lost 2 bases, the J end lost 1 base, and 8 bases lay between the germline ends. The CDR3 extends over 14 amino acids. Germline V gene data show CDR1 as KGHSH and CDR2 as LQKENI. The CDR3 DNA sequence: TGTGCCAGCTCACCAGCCCAGGCGAACACTGAAGCTTTCTTT. Residues: CASSPAQANTEAFF.

The chain employs TRBV10-1 and TRBJ1-1; D gene uncertain. This CDR3 comprises 16 residues. Germline loops: CDR1 WNHNN, CDR2 SYGVQD (reference sequence). V was trimmed by 0 bases and J by 2 bases, leaving 13 bases between them. CDR3 sequence reads: CASSESKVYRNTEAFF. In DNA, the CDR3 is TGCGCCAGCAGTGAGTCGAAGGTTTACAGAAACACTGAAGCTTTCTTT.

This chain connects TRBV6-1 to TRBJ2-4, with TRBD1 matching over 9 bases. In germline, CDR1 is MNHNS, CDR2 SASEGT. This CDR3 is built from 15 residues. Trimming at V came to 6 bases and at J to 2 bases, leaving 5 bases not matched to a gene. This CDR3 is CASRTGGSSKNIQYF. DNA for the CDR3: TGTGCCAGCAGGACAGGGGGAAGTTCCAAAAACATTCAGTACTTC.

The V call is TRBV7-9, the J call TRBJ2-3; D might be TRBD2 (7 bases). CDR3 length equals 16 residues. Germline V lookup: CDR1 SEHNR, CDR2 FQNEAQ (reference sequence). V lost 5 bases and J 5 bases, leaving 20 bases between the germline ends. The CDR3 bases are TGTGCCAGCAGCGCACTAGGGGGGGTGGGAGGAGATACGCAGTATTTT. It is translated as CASSALGGVGGDTQYF.

The rearrangement uses TRBV7-6 and TRBJ1-1; no clear D gene. With 6 bases removed from V and 1 base from J, the gap between germline ends came to 9 bases. CDR3 size: 13 residues. CDR1 and CDR2 (germline): SGHVS, FNYEAQ. CDR3 in DNA: TGTGCCAGCAGGGCAGCGCAGAACACTGAAGCTTTCTTT. This gives the protein CASRAAQNTEAFF.

This clone was observed a handful of times. V usage is TRBV11-3 and J usage is TRBJ2-7; no definite D call. Trimming pared 1 base from V and 5 bases from J, leaving 3 bases between. This CDR3 is 11 amino acids long. The germline gives CDR1 SGHNT, CDR2 YENEEA. This CDR3 is CASSLGDEQYF. The DNA of the CDR3 is TGTGCCAGCAGCTTAGGAGACGAGCAGTACTTC. Complete variable domain (other parts from reference TRBV11-3 and TRBJ2-7): EAGVVQSPRYKIIEKKQPVAFWCNPISGHNTLYWYLQNLGQGPELLIRYENEEAVDDSQLPKDRFSAERLKGVDSTLKIQPAELGDSAVYLCASSLGDEQYFGPGTRLTVT.

The chain carries TRBV16 and TRBJ2-4; D possibly corresponds to TRBD1 (5 bases). V shed 5 bases and J shed 2 bases, with 10 bases lying between them. The CDR3 contains 14 residues. Germline CDR1 reads KGHSY; CDR2 reads FQNENV. The CDR3 DNA sequence: TGTGCCAGCAGCTCAGGGTTTTCCAAAAACATTCAGTACTTC. Protein product: CASSSGFSKNIQYF.

The chain carries TRBV10-2 and TRBJ2-1, with D perhaps matching TRBD2 (5 bases). The length of the CDR3 is 11 residues. Between the trimmed V and J ends, which lost 7 bases and 7 bases, there was a span of 8 bases. Germline CDR1 is WSHSY and CDR2 is SAAADI. CDR3 in DNA: TGCGCCAGCACGTGGAGGAATGAGCAGTTCTTC. Its protein product is CASTWRNEQFF.

In its sample, this clone was seen once. The chain has TRBV7-2 and TRBJ2-3, with 10 bases that match TRBD2. The CDR3 spans 17 residues. Trimming cost V 0 bases and J 0 bases; bases outside gene matches: 3. CDR1 SGHTA and CDR2 FQGNSA come from the germline V gene. The CDR3 DNA follows: TGTGCCAGCAGCTTAGCGAGGACTAGCGGTAGCACAGATACGCAGTATTTT. It codes for CASSLARTSGSTDTQYF.

The chain has TRBV28 and TRBJ2-5; weak D call: TRBD1 (6 bases). The DNA matches TRBJ2-7 better at its end, which makes the J call doubtful. CDR1 MDHEN and CDR2 SYDVKM come from the germline V gene. The CDR3 loop spans 15 amino acids. CDR3 amino acids: CASSSSRGGVYEQYF. The DNA for the CDR3 is TGTGCCAGCAGTTCTTCCAGGGGTGGAGTATACGAGCAGTACTTC.

In this sample, this clone turned up once. The rearrangement uses TRBV15 and TRBJ2-1; 11 bases agree with TRBD2. The trim removed 0 bases at V and 12 bases at J, leaving 7 bases unmatched. Germline CDR1 reads LNHNV; CDR2 reads YYDKDF (reference sequence). The CDR3 length is 15 residues. CDR3 coding DNA: TGTGCCACCAGCAGAGAGACTAGCGGGACCACGCGGCAGTTCTTC. Amino acids: CATSRETSGTTRQFF.

V and J are TRBV18 and TRBJ2-3; weak D call: TRBD1 (5 bases). CDR1 is KGHSH, CDR2 LQKENI, per germline. This CDR3 spans 15 amino acids. V shed 0 bases and J shed 1 base, with 8 bases lying between them. As DNA, the CDR3 is TGTGCCAGCTCACCACCGAAACAGGGCACAGATACGCAGTATTTT. It is translated as CASSPPKQGTDTQYF. Variable domain in full (rest from reference TRBV18 and TRBJ2-3): NAGVMQNPRHLVRRRGQEARLRCSPMKGHSHVYWYRQLPEEGLKFMVYLQKENIIDESGMPKERFSAEFPKEGPSILRIQQVVRGDSAAYFCASSPPKQGTDTQYFGPGTRLTVL.

In its sample, this clone was seen once. The chain combines TRBV6-5 with TRBJ1-3; possible D gene TRBD1, 5 bases. CDR3 length: 15 amino acids. Trimming took 11 bases from V and 2 from J, leaving 19 bases between them. Germline V gene data show CDR1 as MNHEY and CDR2 as SVGAGI. CDR3 residues: CAGGTGSTAGNTIYF. Here the CDR3 DNA reads TGTGCCGGAGGGACGGGGTCAACCGCTGGAAACACCATATATTTT.

The rearrangement joins TRBV7-9 to TRBJ2-3, with D possibly matching TRBD2 (5 bases). The length of the CDR3 is 13 residues. Germline V gene data show CDR1 as SEHNR and CDR2 as FQNEAQ (reference sequence). V lost 5 bases and J lost 7, with 13 bases in between. CDR3 residues: CASSASNGNTQYF. For the CDR3, the DNA is TGTGCCAGCAGCGCTAGCAATGGGAATACGCAGTATTTT.